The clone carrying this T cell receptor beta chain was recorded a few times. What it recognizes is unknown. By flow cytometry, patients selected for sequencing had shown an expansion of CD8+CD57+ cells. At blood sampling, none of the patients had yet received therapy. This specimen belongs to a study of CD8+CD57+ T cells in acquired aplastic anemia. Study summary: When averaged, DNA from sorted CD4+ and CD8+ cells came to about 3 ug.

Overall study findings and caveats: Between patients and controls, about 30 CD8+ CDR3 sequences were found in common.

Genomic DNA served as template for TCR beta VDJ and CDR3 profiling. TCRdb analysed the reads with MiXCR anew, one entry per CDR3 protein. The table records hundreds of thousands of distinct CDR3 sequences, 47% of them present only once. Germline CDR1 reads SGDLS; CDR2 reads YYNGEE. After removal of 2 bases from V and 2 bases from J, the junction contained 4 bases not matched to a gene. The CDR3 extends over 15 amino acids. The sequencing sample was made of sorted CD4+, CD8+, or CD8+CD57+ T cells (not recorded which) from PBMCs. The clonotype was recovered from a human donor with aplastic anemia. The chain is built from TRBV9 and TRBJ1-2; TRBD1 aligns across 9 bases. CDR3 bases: TGTGCCAGCAGCGTCCGGGACAGGGTGAACTATGGCTACACCTTC. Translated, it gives CASSVRDRVNYGYTF.